This record covers a single TCR beta chain. Mismatch with germline at one junction end may stem from a read error. This CDR3 is 15 amino acids long. CDR1 is SSHAT, CDR2 FNYEAQ, per germline (reference sequence). The entry originates in a study of cytomegalovirus exposure and HLA in healthy donors. Looking at the study overall: Genotyping showed around 80% of over 350 donors falling in the Caucasian-associated ancestry cluster.

Primers: 60 Vbeta forward and 13 Jbeta reverse. The table came from immunoSEQ multiplex PCR; TCRdb's copy has only in-frame clones and leaves some out. Among over 150,000 clones, around four fifths were seen once, and the ten largest hold 1%. The genes are TRBV7-7 and TRBJ2-5, with TRBD2 as a possible D gene (6 bases). The TCR was taken from a woman in her 50s in good health and CMV-seropositive. Input material: PBMCs. The CDR3 DNA sequence: TGTGCTAGCAGCGCAGGGCCGCGGGGCCGGGAGACCCAGTACTTC. Residues: CASSAGPRGRETQYF.